Given below is one T cell receptor (beta chain) in context. Antigen: not known. This sample was taken from a study of cytomegalovirus exposure and HLA in healthy donors. Whole-study results and caveats: Prediction of most subjects' HLA-A and HLA-B alleles by TCR beta sequences was reportedly accurate. TCR beta chains numbering about 160 were designated cytomegalovirus-associated.

J was trimmed by 0 bases and V by 6 bases; bases with no gene match: 3. The germline V gene has CDR1 SQVTM and CDR2 ANQGSEA. The CDR3 extends over 13 amino acids. This PCR relied on a set of 60 Vbeta primers and 13 Jbeta primers. Using immunoSEQ multiplex PCR, the repertoire was profiled, and TCRdb retains in-frame clones only, with some absent. The profile covers about 130,000 clones, with roughly 80% appearing a single time and about 3.5% taken by the ten largest. The rearrangement joins TRBV29-1 to TRBJ2-7, with 9 bases identical to TRBD1. The sample was PBMCs. The receptor's source is a woman aged 40 to 50 in good health and CMV-seropositive. CDR3 nucleotides: TGCAGCGTCCGGGACAGGGCCTCCTACGAGCAGTACTTC. Translated: CSVRDRASYEQYF.